Shown below are 24 T cell receptor beta chains from a single sample sequenced in a study of OX40 agonist ivuxolimab in advanced cancers. TCRdb's table, derived via immunoSEQ multiplex PCR, lists solely in-frame clones and lacks some. This sample yields some 14,000 clones, of which roughly 84% are seen a single time; less than 80% belongs to the top ten. The starting material was CD4+ or CD8+ T cells sorted from blood, obtained in a trial of the OX40 agonist ivuxolimab. The receptors were sampled from an adult with an advanced solid tumor such as melanoma, head and neck, liver or kidney cancer.

The chain has TRBV25-1 and TRBJ1-4, with 8 bases lining up with TRBD1. CDR3 length equals 14 residues. Germline CDR1 is MGHDK and CDR2 is SYGVNS. The ends lost 5 bases at V and 8 bases at J; junction bases unmatched: 7. This CDR3 is CASSPEDRVEKLFF. DNA for the CDR3: TGTGCCAGCAGTCCAGAGGACAGGGTCGAAAAACTGTTTTTT.

The chain is built from TRBV15 and TRBJ2-7, with 7 bases that match TRBD1. Germline trimming cut 4 bases from V and 0 bases from J; bases unmatched to any gene: 6. CDR3 size: 15 residues. In germline, CDR1 is LNHNV, CDR2 YYDKDF (reference sequence). CDR3 nucleotides: TGTGCCACCAGCATCGCCCGGGACAGCTCCTACGAGCAGTACTTC. Translated: CATSIARDSSYEQYF.

The chain carries TRBV4-3 and TRBJ2-7; TRBD2 is a possible D gene (5 bases). Germline CDR1 reads LGHNA; CDR2 reads YSLEER. The CDR3 has 14 residues. The V and J ends lost 0 bases and 3 bases respectively, with 9 bases between them. This CDR3 is CASSQDTGNYEQYF. Written as DNA, the CDR3 is TGCGCCAGCAGCCAAGATACGGGAAACTACGAGCAGTACTTC.

CDR3 nucleotide sequence: TGTGCCAGCCGACACCCACTTGGTGGGGGCCTCTCCTACGAGCAGTACTTC. Its translation is CASRHPLGGGLSYEQYF. The chain uses TRBV2 and TRBJ2-7, with a possible D match to TRBD1 (6 bases). From germline, CDR1 is SNHLY and CDR2 FYNNEI. Trimming stripped 8 bases from V and 0 bases from J, with 23 bases between. The CDR3 length is 17 residues.

V is TRBV4-3 and J is TRBJ2-7; 9 bases are a match to TRBD1. The CDR3 totals 15 residues. V was pared by 3 bases and J by 2 bases, with 5 bases of the junction left unmatched. Per the germline V gene, CDR1 is LGHNA and CDR2 is YSLEER. The DNA of the CDR3 is TGCGCCAGCAGCCAGCTCGGGACAGGGACCTACGAGCAGTACTTC. Translated, it gives CASSQLGTGTYEQYF.

The chain has TRBV2 and TRBJ2-1; 8 bases are shared with TRBD2. Germline V lookup: CDR1 SNHLY, CDR2 FYNNEI. With 11 bases clipped from V and 14 bases from J, the junction kept 5 bases outside the gene matches. The CDR3 is 9 amino acids. The CDR3 DNA reads TGTGCCCCCGGGGGGGTAGAGTTCTTC. This translates into CAPGGVEFF. The variable domain in full, with the rest retrieved from reference TRBV2 and TRBJ2-1, is EPEVTQTPSHQVTQMGQEVILRCVPISNHLYFYWYRQILGQKVEFLVSFYNNEISEKSEIFDDQFSVERPDGSNFTLKIRSTKLEDSAMYFCAPGGVEFFGPGTRLTVL.

This clone came up a few times. The CDR3 here is CAWGTGNTEAFF. CDR3 bases: TGTGCCTGGGGAACAGGGAACACTGAAGCTTTCTTT. The chain links TRBV30 to TRBJ1-1, with D possibly being TRBD1 (5 bases). Trimming left V 5 bases short and J 1 base short, with 8 bases between. The CDR3 totals 12 residues. CDR1 is GTSNPN and CDR2 is SVGIG in the germline V gene (reference sequence).

The gene calls are TRBV11-1 and TRBJ2-6, with TRBD1 identical over 7 bases. This CDR3 spans 16 amino acids. Germline V gene data show CDR1 as SGHAT and CDR2 as FQDESV (reference sequence). With V trimmed by 8 bases and J by 4 bases, 11 bases remained unmatched. CDR3 sequence reads: CASGRQGDAGANVLTF. The CDR3 DNA reads as TGTGCCAGCGGGCGACAGGGCGACGCCGGGGCCAACGTCCTGACTTTC.

The rearrangement links TRBV5-1 to TRBJ1-4; TRBD1 matches at 8 bases. Germline V gene lookup returns CDR1 SGHRS and CDR2 YFSETQ. The CDR3 length is 18 residues. With V trimmed by 5 bases and J by 6 bases, 18 bases remained unmatched. The CDR3 DNA reads as TGCGCCAGCAGTATCACAGGGGGGTTTTTTCTAAAAGATGAAAAACTGTTTTTT. This codes for CASSITGGFFLKDEKLFF.

With regard to this clone: One end of the junction fails to match germline, which may point to a read error. The genes are TRBV6-5 and TRBJ1-1, with D perhaps matching TRBD1 (6 bases). Germline assignment: CDR1 MNHEY and CDR2 SVGAGI. The CDR3 totals 16 residues. The CDR3 DNA is TGTGTCAGCAGTTACTTTGGGTACAGGGAGAACACTGAAGCTTTCTTT. Protein: CVSSYFGYRENTEAFF.

V gene TRBV4-3 combines with J gene TRBJ2-7, with 12 positions matching TRBD1. The ends lost 3 bases at V and 2 bases at J; junction bases unmatched: 2. Germline loops: CDR1 LGHNA, CDR2 YSLEER. There are 15 residues in the CDR3. In nucleotides, the CDR3 is TGCGCCAGCAGCCAGGGGGACAGGGGGCCCTACGAGCAGTACTTC. Amino acids: CASSQGDRGPYEQYF.

The chain has TRBV7-9 and TRBJ2-7, with 10 bases lining up with TRBD2. CDR1 and CDR2 from the germline V gene are SEHNR and FQNEAQ (reference sequence). CDR3 length: 14 residues. V shed 4 bases, J shed 7 bases, and the junction held 7 bases outside the gene matches. CDR3 DNA sequence: TGTGCCAGCAGCTGGACTAGCGGTCCGTGGGAGCAGTACTTC. Amino acids: CASSWTSGPWEQYF.

This chain connects TRBV29-1 to TRBJ2-5; TRBD1 matches at 7 bases. V was pared by 7 bases and J by 3 bases, with 5 bases of the junction left unmatched. The germline gives CDR1 SQVTM, CDR2 ANQGSEA. The CDR3 is 12 amino acids. The CDR3 region has the DNA TGCAGCGCCGACGGGACAGAAGAGACCCAGTACTTC. Translation: CSADGTEETQYF. The full variable domain, in which reference TRBV29-1 and TRBJ2-5 provide the parts outside the CDR3, is SAVISQKPSRDICQRGTSLTIQCQVDSQVTMMFWYRQQPGQSLTLIATANQGSEATYESGFVIDKFPISRPNLTFSTLTVSNMSPEDSSIYLCSADGTEETQYFGPGTRLLVL.

The chain employs TRBV7-9 and TRBJ2-2, with D perhaps TRBD1 (6 bases). CDR3 length: 13 residues. The germline gives CDR1 SEHNR, CDR2 FQNEAQ (reference sequence). V was clipped by 5 bases and J by 6 bases, with 10 bases between them. The CDR3 sequence is CASSTRQAGELFF. The CDR3 DNA sequence: TGTGCCAGCAGCACCCGACAGGCCGGGGAGCTGTTTTTT.

CDR3 DNA: TGTGCCAGTAGTATAGATCTGGGCGGCGGCGGGACCTACGAGCAGTACTTC. Translated, it gives CASSIDLGGGGTYEQYF. This chain links TRBV19 with TRBJ2-7; tentative D call: TRBD2 (6 bases). Per the germline V gene, CDR1 is LNHDA and CDR2 is SQIVND (reference sequence). The CDR3 contains 17 residues. V was shortened by 0 bases and J by 2 bases, with 17 bases between the two germline ends.

This sequence joins TRBV6-5 and TRBJ1-5; 11 bases align to TRBD1. V gave up 6 bases and J gave up 12 bases; unmatched junction bases: 4. This CDR3 has 12 residues. Germline-derived CDR1 and CDR2 are MNHEY and SVGAGI. Here the CDR3 DNA reads TGTGCCAGCAGCCCGGGACAGGGGGACCAGCATTTT. Its protein product is CASSPGQGDQHF.

This chain joins TRBV9 and TRBJ2-1; 13 bases map to TRBD2. J was trimmed by 9 bases and V by 1 base; bases with no gene match: 4. The V gene's germline CDR1 is SGDLS and CDR2 YYNGEE. This CDR3 comprises 15 residues. The CDR3, as DNA: TGTGCCAGCAGCGTATCAGGACTAGCGGGAGCTGAGCAGTTCTTC. Encoded protein: CASSVSGLAGAEQFF.

This clone was counted once. The chain joins TRBV7-3 to TRBJ1-2; D might be TRBD1 (5 bases). Germline loops: CDR1 SGHTA, CDR2 FQGTGA. This CDR3 has 19 amino acids. Trimming left V 4 bases short and J 2 bases short, with 26 bases between. CDR3: CASSSLLAYWGRLNYGYTF. The CDR3 DNA reads TGTGCCAGCAGCTCCCTCTTGGCGTATTGGGGACGGTTAAACTATGGCTACACCTTC.

The CDR3 DNA follows: TGTGCCAGCAGCCCGGGCGAAGGGGAGGTAGAAAAACTGTTTTTT. Residues: CASSPGEGEVEKLFF. V is TRBV9 and J is TRBJ1-4; D might be TRBD1 (5 bases). This CDR3 has 15 residues. Per the germline V gene, CDR1 is SGDLS and CDR2 is YYNGEE. Trimming took 4 bases from V and 8 from J, leaving 18 bases between them. Full variable domain (rest looked up from reference TRBV9 and TRBJ1-4): DSGVTQTPKHLITATGQRVTLRCSPRSGDLSVYWYQQSLDQGLQFLIQYYNGEERAKGNILERFSAQQFPDLHSELNLSSLELGDSALYFCASSPGEGEVEKLFFGSGTQLSVL.

Here the CDR3 DNA reads TGCGCCAGCAGCCAAGCAGGGGATACGCAGTATTTT. Translation gives CASSQAGDTQYF. The chain carries TRBV4-3 and TRBJ2-3, with a weak D call TRBD1 (5 bases). The CDR3 has 12 amino acids. V lost 1 base to trimming and J lost 6 bases, with 5 bases between them. In germline, CDR1 is LGHNA, CDR2 YSLEER.

The J gene is TRBJ2-1, the V gene TRBV6-1, with no clear D. The CDR3 totals 14 residues. V shed 8 bases and J shed 3 bases, with 14 bases lying between them. The germline gives CDR1 MNHNS, CDR2 SASEGT. The CDR3 reads CASGVGPDYNEQFF. DNA of the CDR3: TGTGCCAGCGGCGTCGGGCCTGACTACAATGAGCAGTTCTTC.

The gene calls are TRBV6-5 and TRBJ2-7, with D maybe TRBD1 (5 bases). The length of the CDR3 is 13 residues. The germline gives CDR1 MNHEY, CDR2 SVGAGI. V lost 4 bases and J 9 bases, leaving 16 bases between the germline ends. The CDR3 region is CASSLPDSPWQYF. The CDR3 region has the DNA TGTGCCAGCAGTTTACCTGACAGCCCCTGGCAGTACTTC.

V is TRBV27 and J is TRBJ2-5, with D unresolved. V was trimmed by 1 base and J by 0 bases, leaving 3 bases between them. The CDR3 totals 13 residues. Germline-derived CDR1 and CDR2 are MNHEY and SMNVEV (reference sequence). CDR3 sequence (DNA): TGTGCCAGCAGTTTATGGTACCAAGAGACCCAGTACTTC. Its protein is CASSLWYQETQYF.

The chain carries TRBV9 and TRBJ1-2; weak D call: TRBD1 (5 bases). The V and J ends lost 0 bases and 2 bases respectively, with 8 bases between them. This CDR3 is built from 14 residues. In germline, CDR1 is SGDLS, CDR2 YYNGEE. The CDR3 region has the DNA TGTGCCAGCAGCGTAGCAGAGGGGAACTATGGCTACACCTTC. Protein: CASSVAEGNYGYTF. The variable domain in full, with the rest retrieved from reference TRBV9 and TRBJ1-2, is DSGVTQTPKHLITATGQRVTLRCSPRSGDLSVYWYQQSLDQGLQFLIQYYNGEERAKGNILERFSAQQFPDLHSELNLSSLELGDSALYFCASSVAEGNYGYTFGSGTRLTVV.